These 17 T cell receptor beta chains were sequenced from one sample in a study of T cells in Graves' hyperthyroidism and ophthalmopathy. Amplification of TCR beta CDR3 regions was performed using RNA transcripts as template. A set of HTBI primers served as the primers for a first-round RT-PCR of the TCR CDR3. TCRdb called the multiplex PCR reads again in MiXCR, with one record for every CDR3 protein. The sample lists about 420,000 distinct CDR3 sequences, about an eighth occurring once. Sequenced sample: blood. Every receptor here comes from a woman under 30 with Graves' hyperthyroidism.

This sequence joins TRBV7-2 and TRBJ2-5, with D perhaps matching TRBD2 (6 bases). The CDR3 consists of 14 residues. Trimming removed 7 bases at V and 5 bases at J, with 17 bases between. Germline values: CDR1 SGHTA, CDR2 FQGNSA. CDR3 sequence (DNA): TGTGCCAGCACCCGGGCCGCGGAGGGGGAGACCCAGTACTTC. Protein: CASTRAAEGETQYF.

The rearrangement uses TRBV7-9 and TRBJ1-5; D gene ambiguous. In germline, CDR1 is SEHNR, CDR2 FQNEAQ (reference sequence). V was cut by 4 bases and J by 3 bases, with 10 bases left in between. This CDR3 has 14 residues. CDR3 protein: CASSYDGPNQPQHF. The CDR3 nucleotides are TGTGCCAGCAGCTACGACGGCCCCAATCAGCCCCAGCATTTT.

This clonotype has more than one count but fewer than ten. The CDR3 bases are TGTGCCAGCAGCCAGGGGAACCGGGGCACTGAAGCTTTCTTT. Translated: CASSQGNRGTEAFF. The chain combines TRBV4-2 with TRBJ1-1; D remains ambiguous. The V and J ends lost 3 bases and 4 bases respectively, with 12 bases between them. The CDR3 consists of 14 residues. Germline values: CDR1 LGHNA, CDR2 YNFKEQ.

This clonotype has more than one count but fewer than ten. CDR3 protein: CASSGTAYTEAFF. The CDR3 DNA sequence: TGCGCCAGCAGCGGGACAGCTTACACTGAAGCTTTCTTT. The chain has TRBV4-1 and TRBJ1-1; 7 bases align to TRBD1. The ends lost 5 bases at V and 3 bases at J; junction bases unmatched: 3. Per the germline V gene, CDR1 is MGHRA and CDR2 is YSYEKL. The CDR3 runs to 13 residues.

This clonotype appeared many times. The V call is TRBV11-2, the J call TRBJ2-7; D is ambiguous. Trimming left V 1 base short and J 3 bases short, with 7 bases between. This CDR3 has 13 amino acids. Germline CDR1 reads SGHAT; CDR2 reads FQNNGV. The CDR3 protein is CASSLGLLYEQYF. CDR3 DNA: TGTGCCAGCAGCTTAGGACTCCTCTACGAGCAGTACTTC.

The chain carries TRBV7-2 and TRBJ1-2; D is uncertain. Germline CDR1 and CDR2: SGHTA and FQGNSA. Trimming stripped 4 bases from V and 0 bases from J, with 15 bases between. The CDR3 has 16 amino acids. The DNA of the CDR3 is TGTGCCAGCAGCTCCGGAGGAGGTCGAGCTAACTATGGCTACACCTTC. The encoded protein is CASSSGGGRANYGYTF.

This clonotype has ten or more counts. The chain combines TRBV7-3 with TRBJ1-1; D gene uncertain. V was trimmed by 5 bases and J by 6 bases, leaving 13 bases between them. CDR3 length: 13 residues. The germline CDR1 and CDR2 sequences are SGHTA and FQGTGA. CDR3 nucleotides: TGTGCCAGCAGCGCGGGCCTGGGCGCTGAAGCTTTCTTT. Encoded protein: CASSAGLGAEAFF.

This clonotype was found many times. The V and J genes are TRBV20-1 and TRBJ2-1; 7 bases are a match to TRBD1. Germline V CDR1 and CDR2: DFQATT, SNEGSKA (reference sequence). V dropped 3 bases and J dropped 5; count of bases not matched to a gene: 19. The CDR3 runs 18 residues. The CDR3 bases are TGCAGTGCTAGGACCGTTACCTGGACAGGCCACACCGACAATGAGCAGTTCTTC. It is translated as CSARTVTWTGHTDNEQFF.

This clonotype came up many times. V and J are TRBV27 and TRBJ1-2; D remains ambiguous. The ends were cut back, 6 bases at V and 0 bases at J, with 14 bases in the middle. The CDR3 has 15 residues. Germline-derived CDR1 and CDR2 are MNHEY and SMNVEV (reference sequence). CDR3 amino acids: CASSLFPGTNYGYTF. The CDR3 DNA follows: TGTGCCAGCAGCCTATTCCCGGGAACTAACTATGGCTACACCTTC.

This clonotype was counted only a few times. The rearrangement links TRBV3-1 to TRBJ2-2; 10 bases are shared with TRBD1. J lost 4 bases, V lost 3 bases, and 8 bases had no gene match. Germline CDR1 is LGHDT and CDR2 is YNNKEL (reference sequence). CDR3 length: 17 residues. The CDR3 spells CASSQFPGTGVTGELFF. CDR3 bases: TGTGCCAGCAGCCAGTTCCCCGGGACAGGGGTCACCGGGGAGCTGTTTTTT.

The chain carries TRBV3-1 and TRBJ2-7; 7 bases agree with TRBD2. The CDR3 spans 13 residues. Germline assignment: CDR1 LGHDT and CDR2 YNNKEL (reference sequence). The trim removed 8 bases at V and 0 bases at J, leaving 4 bases unmatched. The CDR3 nucleotides read TGTGCCAGCTCTGGCGGGAGCTCCTACGAGCAGTACTTC. Protein: CASSGGSSYEQYF.

This clonotype was seen more than once but under ten times. V and J are TRBV5-6 and TRBJ1-5, with D hard to call. The V end was cut by 5 bases, the J end by 0 bases, with 21 bases between. This CDR3 has 18 residues. CDR1 and CDR2 (germline): SGHDT, YYEEEE. The CDR3, as DNA: TGTGCCAGCAGTTACGCCGGGCCCTCCGTCTATAGCAATCAGCCCCAGCATTTT. It translates to CASSYAGPSVYSNQPQHF.

This clonotype was seen at least ten times. V and J are TRBV19 and TRBJ1-2; no clear D gene. V lost 2 bases and J lost 0, with 10 bases in between. Germline lookup yields CDR1 LNHDA and CDR2 SQIVND (reference sequence). This CDR3 has 15 amino acids. The CDR3 reads CASSITSTSNYGYTF. CDR3 in DNA: TGTGCCAGTAGTATAACGTCAACCTCTAACTATGGCTACACCTTC.

This clonotype has just a few counts. The V and J genes are TRBV10-3 and TRBJ2-1, with D unresolved. Trimming stripped 11 bases from V and 4 bases from J, with 15 bases between. The CDR3 is made up of 13 amino acids. From germline, CDR1 is ENHRY and CDR2 SYGVKD. The CDR3, as DNA: TGTGCCTCACGCAGCCTAGGTTACAATGAGCAGTTCTTC. Translating gives CASRSLGYNEQFF.

This clonotype has just a few counts. This sequence joins TRBV20-1 and TRBJ1-2, with a possible D match to TRBD1 (6 bases). Deletions cut 3 bases from V and 4 bases from J, with 18 bases between. The CDR3 has 15 residues. Germline-derived CDR1 and CDR2 are DFQATT and SNEGSKA (reference sequence). The CDR3 here is CSASPTTRGAYGYTF. CDR3 DNA sequence: TGCAGTGCTAGTCCTACCACAAGGGGGGCCTATGGCTACACCTTC.

At least ten counts were recorded for this clonotype. CDR3 sequence reads: CASKEQGSSGNTIYF. In DNA form, the CDR3 reads TGTGCCAGCAAAGAACAGGGAAGCTCTGGAAACACCATATATTTT. The chain is built from TRBV2 and TRBJ1-3; D is possibly TRBD1 (6 bases). Between the trimmed V and J ends, which lost 7 bases and 0 bases, there was a span of 13 bases. Germline CDR1 is SNHLY and CDR2 is FYNNEI. CDR3 length equals 15 residues.

This clonotype was seen repeatedly, ten times or more. V usage is TRBV6-2 or TRBV6-3 and J usage is TRBJ2-7; D remains unclear. The CDR3 length is 12 residues. Trimming left V 2 bases short and J 3 bases short, with 5 bases between. Germline CDR1 and CDR2: MNHEY and SVGEGT. The CDR3 sequence: CASSYVGYEQYF. The CDR3 region has the DNA TGTGCCAGCAGTTACGTGGGCTACGAGCAGTACTTC.